This is a list of T cell receptor beta chains from one sample in a study of blood T cell repertoires in COVID-19. Assay: immunoSEQ multiplex PCR; the TCRdb copy retains only in-frame clones and omits some. The table lists around 280,000 clones, roughly nine tenths of them singletons. The sequenced material came from peripheral blood. All receptors derive from a woman aged 30 to 39 with COVID-19, enrolled during active disease. The CDR3 runs from the conserved cysteine through the conserved F or W. D genes are given only for firm matches. Expanded clones are given a class, and other clones once, few, many or no size at all.

V: TRBV24-1
size: .
D: .
J: TRBJ1-1
CDR3: CATRRGTEAFF
DNA: TGTGCCACCAGACGGGGCACTGAAGCTTTCTTT

V: TRBV5-1
size: .
D: TRBD1
J: TRBJ2-1
CDR3: CASGRQGLNEQFF
DNA: TGCGCCAGCGGACGACAGGGCCTTAATGAGCAGTTCTTC

V: TRBV11-2
size: .
D: .
J: TRBJ2-7
CDR3: CASSPGYRRTAAGTYEQYF
DNA: TGTGCCAGCAGCCCAGGGTACCGTAGGACGGCAGCCGGTACCTACGAGCAGTACTTC

V: TRBV7-9
size: many
D: TRBD2
J: TRBJ2-7
CDR3: CASSFIRGGSYEQYF
DNA: TGTGCCAGCAGCTTCATCCGCGGGGGGTCCTACGAGCAGTACTTC

V: TRBV2
size: .
D: .
J: TRBJ1-5
CDR3: CASRARGGVGNQPQHF
DNA: TGTGCCAGCAGGGCTCGGGGGGGGGTAGGAAATCAGCCCCAGCATTTT

V: TRBV21-1
size: .
D: .
J: TRBJ1-2
CDR3: CASGRVFNYGYTF
DNA: TGTGCCAGCGGGCGGGTCTTTAACTATGGCTACACCTTC

V: TRBV10-3
size: .
D: TRBD1
J: TRBJ2-7
CDR3: CATHGTGGGGEQYF
DNA: TGTGCCACCCATGGGACAGGGGGGGGAGGCGAGCAGTACTTC

V: TRBV18
size: .
D: TRBD1
J: TRBJ1-6
CDR3: CASSPPGQGATNSPLHF
DNA: TGTGCCAGCTCACCACCGGGACAGGGGGCCACTAATTCACCCCTCCACTTT

V: TRBV7-9
size: .
D: TRBD1
J: TRBJ2-7
CDR3: CASSMAGQGDREQYF
DNA: TGTGCCAGCTCAATGGCCGGGCAGGGGGATCGCGAGCAGTACTTC

V: TRBV7-9
size: .
D: .
J: TRBJ2-5
CDR3: CASSRQWRSQETQYF
DNA: TGTGCCAGCAGCCGCCAATGGCGGAGCCAAGAGACCCAGTACTTC

V: TRBV5-1
size: .
D: .
J: TRBJ1-4
CDR3: CASSLVSAANEKLFF
DNA: TGCGCCAGCAGCTTGGTCTCAGCGGCTAATGAAAAACTGTTTTTT

V: TRBV12-3/TRBV12-4
size: .
D: TRBD2
J: TRBJ2-2
CDR3: CASSGGTGELFF
DNA: TGTGCCAGCAGCGGGGGGACCGGGGAGCTGTTTTTT

V: TRBV7-9
size: .
D: TRBD1
J: TRBJ2-7
CDR3: CASSPRQGPYEQYF
DNA: TGTGCCAGCAGCCCTCGACAGGGCCCCTACGAGCAGTACTTC

V: TRBV9
size: .
D: TRBD1
J: TRBJ1-3
CDR3: CASSAGRTGTNTIYF
DNA: TGTGCCAGCAGCGCGGGGAGGACAGGGACAAACACCATATATTTT

V: TRBV4-1
size: .
D: .
J: TRBJ1-2
CDR3: CASSQEPGGVGGYTF
DNA: TGCGCCAGCAGCCAAGAACCGGGGGGGGTCGGTGGCTACACCTTC

V: TRBV27
size: once
D: .
J: TRBJ1-5
CDR3: CASSEAGTAQHF
DNA: TGTGCCAGCAGCGAGGCGGGGACGGCCCAGCATTTT

V: TRBV6-5
size: .
D: .
J: TRBJ2-3
CDR3: CASKPGTVASDTQYF
DNA: TGTGCCAGCAAGCCCGGAACAGTTGCCTCAGATACGCAGTATTTT